This T cell receptor (beta chain) emerged from a study of blood T cell repertoires in COVID-19. The overall study: PBMCs, B-cell-depleted T cells, or T cells were the source of the cDNA or gDNA that made up the material.

Assay: immunoSEQ multiplex PCR; the TCRdb copy retains only in-frame clones and omits some. The table lists fewer than 150,000 clones, roughly 88% of them singletons. CDR1 and CDR2 (germline): SGHTA, FQGNSA. V gave up 1 base and J gave up 0 bases, with 18 bases separating them. The CDR3 has 18 residues. The rearrangement uses TRBV7-2 and TRBJ2-5, with a possible D match to TRBD1 (7 bases). This clonotype was obtained from a woman between 45 and 65 years old with active or convalescent COVID-19. Specimen: peripheral blood. This chain's CDR3 is CASSLEARGEHYQETQYF. For the CDR3, the DNA is TGTGCCAGCAGCTTAGAGGCCAGGGGGGAGCATTACCAAGAGACCCAGTACTTC.